These 5 T cell receptor beta chains came from one sample sequenced in a study of CD8+ T cells in alopecia areata. Treatment in this sample: oral pan-JAK inhibitor, 5-10 mg twice daily. RNA extraction was followed by reverse transcription into cDNA, which acted as the sequencing template. The assay was immunoSEQ multiplex PCR, and TCRdb's table has in-frame clones only and misses some. The top ten clones hold roughly 25% of a sample with about 110,000 clones, 84% of them seen once. The source material was CD8+ T cells sorted from blood, sampled at week 24, from a patient treated with tofacitinib. The receptors come from a human donor with alopecia areata.

The chain is built from TRBV4-1 and TRBJ2-1, with 9 bases that match TRBD2. The germline V gene encodes CDR1 MGHRA and CDR2 YSYEKL. V dropped 6 bases and J dropped 9; count of bases not matched to a gene: 12. The CDR3 extends over 15 amino acids. This chain's CDR3 is CASRPGERGAGEQFF. CDR3 bases: TGCGCCAGCAGACCCGGGGAGCGGGGGGCGGGTGAGCAGTTCTTC.

This clone was found once. V gene TRBV7-2 combines with J gene TRBJ2-7; the match to TRBD2 covers 16 bases. The CDR3 totals 16 residues. V dropped 4 bases and J dropped 7; count of bases not matched to a gene: 7. Germline CDR1 is SGHTA and CDR2 is FQGNSA. This CDR3 reads CASSSGTSGGAGEQYF. CDR3 DNA: TGTGCCAGCAGCTCCGGGACTAGCGGGGGGGCCGGGGAGCAGTACTTC.

The chain uses TRBV4-3 and TRBJ2-5; TRBD2 agrees at 8 bases. This CDR3 is 14 amino acids long. J lost 7 bases, V lost 0 bases, and 4 bases had no gene match. Germline CDR1 and CDR2: LGHNA and YSLEER. In DNA, the CDR3 is TGCGCCAGCAGCCAAGAAGAGGGACTAGGGACCCAGTACTTC. Its protein is CASSQEEGLGTQYF.

Comments on this clone: This sample includes further DNA sequences coding for the same CDR3. V and J are TRBV27 and TRBJ2-2; D call uncertain. Trimming took off 0 bases at V and 4 bases at J, with 3 bases between the two ends. The CDR3 loop spans 13 amino acids. Germline assignment: CDR1 MNHEY and CDR2 SMNVEV (reference sequence). The CDR3 region has the DNA TGTGCCAGCAGTTTATCCCGCACCGGGGAGCTGTTTTTT. The encoded protein is CASSLSRTGELFF.

V is TRBV27 and J is TRBJ1-1, with D unresolved. V lost 7 bases to trimming and J lost 3 bases, with 6 bases between them. CDR3 length: 11 residues. Germline V lookup: CDR1 MNHEY, CDR2 SMNVEV (reference sequence). The CDR3 protein is CASIGYTEAFF. The CDR3 nucleotides read TGTGCCAGCATCGGCTACACTGAAGCTTTCTTT.